The rows below give T cell receptor beta chains drawn from one sample of a study of cytomegalovirus exposure and HLA in healthy donors. Libraries were prepared by immunoSEQ multiplex PCR; TCRdb keeps only in-frame clonotypes and omits some of them. Of approximately 81,000 clones listed, around 68% were seen once; the top ten hold roughly 9.1%. Material: PBMCs. The receptor source for this set is a man aged 40-55 years in good health and CMV-seropositive. CDR3s include the opening cysteine and the closing phenylalanine or tryptophan. The order of the fields is J gene, clone size, V gene, D gene, CDR3 DNA, CDR3 protein. The D gene is left open where the match is weak. Clone size appears in some rows only: once, few, many, or a class for an expanded clone.

J: TRBJ1-1
size: few
V: TRBV18
D: TRBD1
DNA: TGTGCCAGCTCACTTGCCGGGACAGGGCTCTCGTGGTCTTATTTCTTT
CDR3: CASSLAGTGLSWSYFF

J: TRBJ2-1
size: -
V: TRBV5-1
D: TRBD2
DNA: TGCGCCAGTTCCGGACTAGCGGACTACAATGAGCAGTTCTTC
CDR3: CASSGLADYNEQFF

J: TRBJ2-2
size: -
V: TRBV7-9
D: TRBD1
DNA: TGTGCCAGCAGCTCCGGACAGGACACCGGGGAGCTGTTTTTT
CDR3: CASSSGQDTGELFF

J: TRBJ2-5
size: -
V: TRBV6-1
D: TRBD1
DNA: TGTGCCAGCACTCGGACAGGGCTGGCGGAGACCCAGTACTTC
CDR3: CASTRTGLAETQYF

J: TRBJ1-4
size: once
V: TRBV7-9
D: -
DNA: TGTGCCAGCAGCCAGGCCAACACATACGAAAAACTGTTTTTT
CDR3: CASSQANTYEKLFF

J: TRBJ2-7
size: -
V: TRBV4-1
D: TRBD1
DNA: TGCGCCAGCAGCCAAGGGCTAGGGGGCCTTTCTTACGAGCAGTACTTC
CDR3: CASSQGLGGLSYEQYF

J: TRBJ2-7
size: -
V: TRBV6-1
D: -
DNA: TGTGCCAGCACCCCGGGGAGCCGAACCTACGAGCAGTACTTC
CDR3: CASTPGSRTYEQYF

J: TRBJ1-2
size: -
V: TRBV5-1
D: -
DNA: TGCGCCAGCAGCTTGGGTCAGGTCCACTATGGCTACACCTTC
CDR3: CASSLGQVHYGYTF

J: TRBJ2-5
size: -
V: TRBV30
D: TRBD2
DNA: TGTGCCTGGGAACTAGCGGAAGAGACCCAGTACTTC
CDR3: CAWELAEETQYF

J: TRBJ1-2
size: -
V: TRBV13
D: TRBD1
DNA: TGTGCCAGCAGCCCGGACGCAGGGGGCTTCGACTATGGCTACACCTTC
CDR3: CASSPDAGGFDYGYTF

J: TRBJ2-4
size: few
V: TRBV29-1
D: TRBD2
DNA: TGCAGCGTTGAAGATGGGAGGGGCGGAAACATTCAGTACTTC
CDR3: CSVEDGRGGNIQYF